One TCR beta chain is described in this entry. Antigen: not known. These data belong to a study of beta chain features in type 1 diabetes. Study-wide findings and caveats: Sequencing used cDNA, and cells with high TCR expression could therefore be over-represented.

Expressed TCRB transcripts were sequenced, since all the RNA that had been isolated was reverse transcribed. Using immunoSEQ multiplex PCR, the repertoire was profiled, and TCRdb retains in-frame clones only, with some absent. Of a few hundred thousand clones in the sample, approximately 12% were seen once. What was sequenced was naive CD4+ T cells from blood. This clonotype originated in a man aged 18 to 35 in good health.

The DNA of the CDR3 is TGTGCCAGCAAATTGGGGCCCCGGGCGGACACTGAAGCTTTCTTT. Residues: CASKLGPRADTEAFF. The chain joins TRBV5-6 to TRBJ1-1, with D tentatively TRBD1 (5 bases). The CDR3 runs to 15 residues. V lost 6 bases and J lost 3, with 18 bases in between. The germline CDR1 and CDR2 sequences are SGHDT and YYEEEE.